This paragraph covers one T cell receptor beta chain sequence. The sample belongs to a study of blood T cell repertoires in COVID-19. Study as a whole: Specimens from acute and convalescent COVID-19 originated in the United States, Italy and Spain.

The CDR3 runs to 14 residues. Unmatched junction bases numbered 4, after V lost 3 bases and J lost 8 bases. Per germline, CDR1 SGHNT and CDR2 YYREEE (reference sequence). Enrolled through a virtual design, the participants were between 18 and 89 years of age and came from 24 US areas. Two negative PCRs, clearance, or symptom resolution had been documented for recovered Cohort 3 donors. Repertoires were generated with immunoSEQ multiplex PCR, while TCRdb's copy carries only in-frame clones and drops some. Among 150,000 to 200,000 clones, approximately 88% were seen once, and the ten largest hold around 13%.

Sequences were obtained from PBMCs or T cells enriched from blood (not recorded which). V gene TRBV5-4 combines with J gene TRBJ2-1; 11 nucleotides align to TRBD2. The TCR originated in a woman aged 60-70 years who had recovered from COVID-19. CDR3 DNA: TGTGCCAGCAGCTATAGCGGGGGGGCTGATGAGCAGTTCTTC. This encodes CASSYSGGADEQFF.